The subject of this entry is one T cell receptor (beta chain). Its antigen is as yet unknown. Other DNA sequences in the sample encode the same CDR3. Here immunoSEQ multiplex PCR was the method, and the copy in TCRdb shows in-frame clones only, minus some. This sample has tens of thousands of clones, with over 90% found just once. This CDR3 has 13 residues. Germline V gene data show CDR1 as SEHNR and CDR2 as FQNEAQ (reference sequence). V was trimmed by 6 bases and J by 2 bases, leaving 11 bases between them. This specimen comes from a study of OX40 agonist ivuxolimab in advanced cancers. Overall study: The patients got ivuxolimab, which is an agonistic anti-OX40 (CD134) antibody. Participants could have had prior anti-PD-1, anti-PD-L1 or anti-CTLA-4 therapy, and less than 45% had some.

Notes on the study in general: A proportion of nonresponders additionally exhibited low normalized T-cell clonal expansion. The study found that CD8+ T cells averaged more expanded clones than CD4+.

This receptor was identified in an adult with an advanced solid tumor such as melanoma, head and neck, liver or kidney cancer. This sample comprised CD4+ or CD8+ T cells sorted from blood, obtained in a trial of the OX40 agonist ivuxolimab. The chain carries TRBV7-9 and TRBJ2-7, with D perhaps matching TRBD1 or TRBD2 (5 bases each). The CDR3 DNA is TGTGCCAGCAGGGAAGGGGACGCCTACGAGCAGTACTTC. This translates into CASREGDAYEQYF.